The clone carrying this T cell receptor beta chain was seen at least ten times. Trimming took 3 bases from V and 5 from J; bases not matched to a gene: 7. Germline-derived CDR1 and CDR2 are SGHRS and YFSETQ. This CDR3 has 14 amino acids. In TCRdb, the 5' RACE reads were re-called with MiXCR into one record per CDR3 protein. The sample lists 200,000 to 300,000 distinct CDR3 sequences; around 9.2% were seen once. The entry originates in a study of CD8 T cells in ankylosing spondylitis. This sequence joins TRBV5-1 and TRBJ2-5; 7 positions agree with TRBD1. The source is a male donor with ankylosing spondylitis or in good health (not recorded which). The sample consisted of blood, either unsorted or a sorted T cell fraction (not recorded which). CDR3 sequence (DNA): TGCGCCAGCAGCTGGGCAGGGGGTCAGGAGACCCAGTACTTC. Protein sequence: CASSWAGGQETQYF.